This section outlines one T cell receptor beta chain sequence together with its context. Researchers report immunoSEQ v3.0 was run at survey level. The assay was immunoSEQ multiplex PCR, and TCRdb's table has in-frame clones only and misses some. The sample shows 7,300 or so clones, nearly 75% of them seen only once. The data derive from a study of long-term antiretroviral therapy in people with HIV. Sample: unsorted PBMCs, taken about 0.9 years before starting antiretroviral therapy. The TCR comes from a middle-aged man with HIV.

The CDR3 DNA reads TGTGCCAGCAGTCCGAGGACAGGGAGGGGGTACGAGCAGTACTTC. The encoded protein is CASSPRTGRGYEQYF. The chain has TRBV28 and TRBJ2-7; tentatively, D is TRBD1 (8 bases). V was cut by 5 bases and J by 4 bases, with 18 bases left in between. The CDR3 consists of 15 residues. Germline lookup yields CDR1 MDHEN and CDR2 SYDVKM.